This paragraph reports one TCR beta chain. The data stem from a study of blood T cell repertoires in COVID-19. Looking at the study overall: Some COVID-19 samples were acute and others convalescent; all came from the United States, Italy and Spain. T cells, B-cell-depleted T cells, or PBMCs supplied cDNA or gDNA.

Data came from immunoSEQ multiplex PCR; TCRdb stores just in-frame clones and leaves some out. The table shows just under 350,000 clones, with approximately 90% occurring only once. CDR3 size: 13 residues. Per germline, CDR1 LNHDA and CDR2 SQIVND (reference sequence). Losses at the gene ends were 8 bases for V and 0 bases for J; bases not matched to a gene: 2. V usage is TRBV19 and J usage is TRBJ2-3, with 7 positions matching TRBD2. This TCR derives from a woman between 18 and 29 years old who had recovered from COVID-19. The sequenced sample was peripheral blood. In DNA, the CDR3 is TGTGCCAGTGGGACTACTAGCACAGATACGCAGTATTTT. Translation: CASGTTSTDTQYF.